This T cell receptor beta chain derives from a study of cytomegalovirus exposure and HLA in healthy donors. Study information: Some 85 million unique TCRs, all from HLA-typed donors, were included in an early release of the data.

About this clone itself: Its antigen is not known.

Both 60 Vbeta primers and 13 Jbeta primers went into the PCR. Using immunoSEQ multiplex PCR, the repertoire was profiled, and TCRdb retains in-frame clones only, with some absent. The repertoire holds around 160,000 clones, with roughly four fifths as singletons. General study findings and limits: Indistinguishability led to the exclusion of some V segments, TRBV6-2 and TRBV6-3 included.

This CDR3 is built from 12 residues. Germline assignment: CDR1 SNHLY and CDR2 FYNNEI. The TCR was taken from a male donor in good health and CMV-seropositive. Sequencing input: PBMCs. The chain employs TRBV2 and TRBJ2-5, with a possible D match to TRBD2 (7 bases). CDR3 sequence: CAAGANQETQYF. CDR3 sequence (DNA): TGTGCGGCGGGGGCGAACCAAGAGACCCAGTACTTC.